A single sample gave rise to the 26 T cell receptor beta chains below, sequenced in a study of T cells in localized non-small cell lung cancer. Profiling relied on immunoSEQ multiplex PCR, and the TCRdb table lists in-frame clones only, not all of them. Among about 56,000 clones listed, roughly 89% were seen once. The source material was peripheral blood, sampled before any cancer treatment. These receptor sequences come from a woman aged 40-75 years with stage I lung adenocarcinoma.

V and J are TRBV27 and TRBJ2-5, with 10 bases fitting TRBD2. In germline, CDR1 is MNHEY, CDR2 SMNVEV (reference sequence). V gave up 6 bases and J gave up 2 bases; unmatched junction bases: 3. CDR3 length: 14 amino acids. DNA for the CDR3: TGTGCCAGCAGACTAGCGGGGAAACAAGAGACCCAGTACTTC. It translates to CASRLAGKQETQYF.

The chain has TRBV7-8 and TRBJ2-2; no firm D call. Trimming took 5 bases from V and 6 from J, leaving 10 bases between them. CDR3 length equals 13 residues. Germline values: CDR1 SGHVS, CDR2 FQNEAQ. CDR3: CASSLQWAGELFF. The CDR3 DNA sequence: TGTGCCAGCAGCCTTCAGTGGGCCGGGGAGCTGTTTTTT. The full variable domain, its missing parts supplied by reference TRBV7-8 and TRBJ2-2, is GAGVSQSPRYKVAKRGQDVALRCDPISGHVSLFWYQQALGQGPEFLTYFQNEAQLDKSGLPSDRFFAERPEGSVSTLKIQRTQQEDSAVYLCASSLQWAGELFFGEGSRLTVL.

This clone was found once. The CDR3 loop reads CASSKTGQRSEKLFF. CDR3 nucleotide sequence: TGTGCCAGTAGTAAAACTGGACAGAGGAGCGAAAAACTGTTTTTT. The rearrangement links TRBV19 to TRBJ1-4; tentatively, D is TRBD1 (6 bases). Germline CDR1 reads LNHDA; CDR2 reads SQIVND (reference sequence). This CDR3 has 15 amino acids. The V gene lost 4 bases and the J gene lost 8 bases, with 17 bases spanning the gap.

V gene TRBV28 combines with J gene TRBJ1-2, with TRBD1 as a possible D gene (5 bases). Trimming took off 1 base at V and 6 bases at J, with 9 bases between the two ends. The CDR3 extends over 13 amino acids. Germline V CDR1 and CDR2: MDHEN, SYDVKM. The CDR3 DNA reads as TGTGCCAGCAGTTTATCGGGGGAGAATGGCTACACCTTC. Its protein product is CASSLSGENGYTF.

The J gene is TRBJ2-1, the V gene TRBV19, with a weak D call TRBD1 (6 bases). This CDR3 region has 13 residues. Germline values: CDR1 LNHDA, CDR2 SQIVND (reference sequence). Trimming took off 1 base at V and 7 bases at J, with 8 bases between the two ends. CDR3 protein: CASSIGRGNEQFF. The CDR3 DNA reads as TGTGCCAGTAGTATAGGTAGGGGGAATGAGCAGTTCTTC. Using reference TRBV19 and TRBJ2-1 for the parts outside the CDR3, the full variable domain is DGGITQSPKYLFRKEGQNVTLSCEQNLNHDAMYWYRQDPGQGLRLIYYSQIVNDFQKGDIAEGYSVSREKKESFPLTVTSAQKNPTAFYLCASSIGRGNEQFFGPGTRLTVL.

The gene calls are TRBV5-1 and TRBJ2-3, with TRBD2 matching over 7 bases. Losses at the gene ends were 3 bases for V and 0 bases for J; bases not matched to a gene: 4. The CDR3 is 15 residues long. Looked up from germline, CDR1 is SGHRS and CDR2 is YFSETQ. The CDR3: CASSSAAGSTDTQYF. The CDR3 nucleotides read TGCGCCAGCAGCTCGGCAGCGGGAAGCACAGATACGCAGTATTTT.

V gene TRBV7-8 combines with J gene TRBJ1-1; D call uncertain. Trimming shortened V by 5 bases and J by 2 bases, and 21 bases separated the two germline ends. The CDR3 loop spans 17 amino acids. Germline CDR1 and CDR2: SGHVS and FQNEAQ. The CDR3 region has the DNA TGTGCCAGCAGCGAGCGTTCATTCCGGCAGACCAACACTGAAGCTTTCTTT. It yields the protein CASSERSFRQTNTEAFF. Combining the CDR3 with reference TRBV7-8 and TRBJ1-1 gives the whole variable domain GAGVSQSPRYKVAKRGQDVALRCDPISGHVSLFWYQQALGQGPEFLTYFQNEAQLDKSGLPSDRFFAERPEGSVSTLKIQRTQQEDSAVYLCASSERSFRQTNTEAFFGQGTRLTVV.

As DNA, the CDR3 is TGTGCCAGCAGTCCTCCCTTCCCGACTAGCGGGGGGGTAAATGAGCAGTTCTTC. Its protein product is CASSPPFPTSGGVNEQFF. V usage is TRBV27 and J usage is TRBJ2-1; 14 positions match TRBD2. The V and J ends lost 5 bases and 7 bases, in that order; junction bases with no gene match: 13. Germline CDR1 and CDR2: MNHEY and SMNVEV (reference sequence). The CDR3 loop spans 18 amino acids.

The V gene is TRBV7-2, the J gene TRBJ2-4; D might be TRBD2 (6 bases). Per the germline V gene, CDR1 is SGHTA and CDR2 is FQGNSA. The CDR3 length is 14 residues. V was trimmed by 1 base and J by 8 bases, leaving 12 bases between them. CDR3 protein: CASSLDPGVDIQYF. CDR3 sequence (DNA): TGTGCCAGCAGCTTAGATCCGGGGGTAGACATTCAGTACTTC. The whole variable domain, remainder taken from reference TRBV7-2 and TRBJ2-4, is GAGVSQSPSNKVTEKGKDVELRCDPISGHTALYWYRQSLGQGLEFLIYFQGNSAPDKSGLPSDRFSAERTGGSVSTLTIQRTQQEDSAVYLCASSLDPGVDIQYFGAGTRLSVL.

The V call is TRBV5-1, the J call TRBJ2-5; D might be TRBD2 (5 bases). Germline V CDR1 and CDR2: SGHRS, YFSETQ. The CDR3 runs 14 residues. The V gene lost 0 bases and the J gene lost 1 base, with 7 bases spanning the gap. The CDR3 loop reads CASSLGGFQETQYF. The DNA of the CDR3 is TGCGCCAGCAGCTTGGGCGGGTTCCAAGAGACCCAGTACTTC. Looking up the rest from reference TRBV5-1 and TRBJ2-5 gives the full variable domain: KAGVTQTPRYLIKTRGQQVTLSCSPISGHRSVSWYQQTPGQGLQFLFEYFSETQRNKGNFPGRFSGRQFSNSRSEMNVSTLELGDSALYLCASSLGGFQETQYFGPGTRLLVL.

In this sample, this clone turned up once. V usage is TRBV6-6 and J usage is TRBJ2-2, with TRBD2 matching 7 bases. J gave up 0 bases and V 4 bases, and 5 bases lay outside the gene matches. The CDR3 extends over 16 amino acids. Germline-derived CDR1 and CDR2 are MNHNY and SVGAGI (reference sequence). Written as DNA, the CDR3 is TGTGCCAGCAGTTTACCTAGCGGAACGAACACCGGGGAGCTGTTTTTT. It translates to CASSLPSGTNTGELFF.

V gene TRBV10-3 combines with J gene TRBJ2-3; TRBD2 is a possible D gene (5 bases). CDR3 length: 13 residues. V was shortened by 6 bases and J by 2 bases, with 9 bases between the two germline ends. CDR1 and CDR2 from the germline V gene are ENHRY and SYGVKD. DNA for the CDR3: TGTGCCATCAGAAGCGGAAACACAGATACGCAGTATTTT. Protein product: CAIRSGNTDTQYF.

The chain links TRBV14 to TRBJ2-5; tentatively, D is TRBD1 (5 bases). Trimming removed 4 bases from V and 3 bases from J, with 15 bases in between. Germline-derived CDR1 and CDR2 are SGHDN and FVKESK. The CDR3 is made up of 15 amino acids. CDR3 amino acids: CASSRIFRGKETQYF. CDR3 coding DNA: TGTGCCAGCAGCCGGATTTTTAGGGGAAAAGAGACCCAGTACTTC.

This chain joins TRBV15 and TRBJ2-2; D gene uncertain. V was trimmed by 7 bases and J by 1 base, leaving 16 bases between them. This CDR3 is 16 amino acids long. The germline CDR1 and CDR2 sequences are LNHNV and YYDKDF (reference sequence). In nucleotides, the CDR3 is TGTGCCACCAACAAGATGGTAACAGAGAACACCGGGGAGCTGTTTTTT. Its protein is CATNKMVTENTGELFF.

The sample holds one count of this clone. J is TRBJ2-3 and V is TRBV6-5, with 11 positions matching TRBD1. V lost 6 bases to trimming and J lost 6 bases; unmatched junction nucleotides: 5. Germline V gene lookup returns CDR1 MNHEY and CDR2 SVGAGI. The CDR3 extends over 14 amino acids. CDR3 sequence (DNA): TGTGCCAGCAGCGATGGACAGGGGGCGGATACGCAGTATTTT. Amino acids: CASSDGQGADTQYF.

This chain uses TRBV5-6 with TRBJ2-7; D may be TRBD1 (5 bases). Germline lookup yields CDR1 SGHDT and CDR2 YYEEEE. V lost 4 bases and J 2 bases, leaving 10 bases between the germline ends. This CDR3 comprises 13 residues. The CDR3 here is CASSVDIAYEQYF. The CDR3 DNA follows: TGTGCCAGCAGCGTGGACATCGCCTACGAGCAGTACTTC.

This sequence joins TRBV4-2 and TRBJ2-3; unclear D gene. Germline V CDR1 and CDR2: LGHNA, YNFKEQ. Trimming took 1 base from V and 0 from J, leaving 8 bases between them. The CDR3 runs 15 residues. The CDR3 loop is CASSQGTKSTDTQYF. Here the CDR3 DNA reads TGTGCCAGCAGCCAAGGGACCAAGAGCACAGATACGCAGTATTTT.

The chain joins TRBV13 to TRBJ2-1; 7 nucleotides agree with TRBD2. Germline values: CDR1 PRHDT, CDR2 FYEKMQ (reference sequence). CDR3 size: 16 residues. V lost 0 bases, J lost 9 bases, and 11 bases stayed unmatched. CDR3 nucleotides: TGTGCCAGCAGCTTAGGGGTTTTGGCGGGGGTGGTTGAGCAGTTCTTC. Amino acid sequence: CASSLGVLAGVVEQFF.

This rearrangement joins TRBV7-8 to TRBJ2-7; 11 bases fit TRBD1. Germline-derived CDR1 and CDR2 are SGHVS and FQNEAQ. The CDR3 sequence is 16 residues long. The junction had 6 bases not matched to a gene; V was cut back by 1 base and J by 4 bases. CDR3 residues: CASSLVGTGGRYEQYF. In nucleotides, the CDR3 is TGTGCCAGCAGCTTAGTAGGGACAGGGGGGCGTTACGAGCAGTACTTC.

The V and J genes are TRBV6-6 and TRBJ2-1; D not certain. CDR1 and CDR2 (germline): MNHNY, SVGAGI (reference sequence). This CDR3 region has 12 residues. Trimming stripped 7 bases from V and 2 bases from J, with 6 bases between. CDR3: CASTSTYNEQFF. The DNA of the CDR3 is TGTGCCAGCACCTCAACCTACAATGAGCAGTTCTTC.

This clone was detected only once. This rearrangement joins TRBV28 to TRBJ2-3; 10 bases line up with TRBD1. CDR1 and CDR2 (germline): MDHEN, SYDVKM. The CDR3 covers 17 residues. The J segment lost 5 bases and the V segment lost 3 bases, leaving 11 bases of the junction unmatched. CDR3 DNA sequence: TGTGCCAGCAGTTTGGGCCCGACAGGGGGCGCTGAAGATACGCAGTATTTT. This translates into CASSLGPTGGAEDTQYF. Looking up the rest from reference TRBV28 and TRBJ2-3 gives the full variable domain: DVKVTQSSRYLVKRTGEKVFLECVQDMDHENMFWYRQDPGLGLRLIYFSYDVKMKEKGDIPEGYSVSREKKERFSLILESASTNQTSMYLCASSLGPTGGAEDTQYFGPGTRLTVL.

The chain employs TRBV5-6 and TRBJ1-2; D is unresolved. V lost 0 bases and J lost 1, with 10 bases in between. Germline values: CDR1 SGHDT, CDR2 YYEEEE. The CDR3 extends over 15 amino acids. The CDR3 DNA follows: TGTGCCAGCAGCTTGGACGTCATCGGTAACTATGGCTACACCTTC. It encodes CASSLDVIGNYGYTF.

This clone was observed a single time. The chain recombines TRBV30 with TRBJ1-3; TRBD1 is a possible D gene (6 bases). V lost 3 bases and J lost 4, with 13 bases in between. The CDR3 contains 14 residues. CDR1 is GTSNPN, CDR2 SVGIG, per germline (reference sequence). The CDR3 bases are TGTGCCTGGAGAGGGGGAGATCCAGGAAACACCATATATTTT. As protein: CAWRGGDPGNTIYF.

V gene TRBV27 combines with J gene TRBJ2-1; D is possibly TRBD1 (6 bases). The V end lost 8 bases, the J end lost 1 base, and 15 bases lay between the germline ends. CDR3 length: 15 amino acids. From germline, CDR1 is MNHEY and CDR2 SMNVEV (reference sequence). This chain's CDR3 is CASGYRAPSYNEQFF. The CDR3 DNA follows: TGTGCCAGCGGGTACAGGGCACCGTCCTACAATGAGCAGTTCTTC.

The CDR3 spells CASSPGTVEQYF. The CDR3 nucleotides are TGTGCCAGCAGTCCTGGGACAGTTGAGCAGTACTTC. The chain employs TRBV2 and TRBJ2-7; 7 bases map to TRBD1. The CDR3 contains 12 residues. From germline, CDR1 is SNHLY and CDR2 FYNNEI. The trim removed 5 bases at V and 7 bases at J, leaving 5 bases unmatched.

The chain employs TRBV12-5 and TRBJ2-4; maybe TRBD2 (5 bases). This CDR3 contains 11 residues. Germline CDR1 and CDR2: LGHNT and FRNRAP. CDR3 bases: TGTGCCCCCGGGGACAAAAACATTCAGTACTTC. Its translation is CAPGDKNIQYF. Using reference TRBV12-5 and TRBJ2-4 for the parts outside the CDR3, the full variable domain is DARVTQTPRHKVTEMGQEVTMRCQPILGHNTVFWYRQTMMQGLELLAYFRNRAPLDDSGMPKDRFSAEMPDATLATLKIQPSEPRDSAVYFCAPGDKNIQYFGAGTRLSVL.